A single sample gave rise to the 15 T cell receptor beta chains below, sequenced in a study of cytomegalovirus exposure and HLA in healthy donors. Primers: 60 Vbeta forward and 13 Jbeta reverse. The method was immunoSEQ multiplex PCR; TCRdb's version includes in-frame clones alone and lacks a portion of them. In all, the sample yields some 130,000 clones. The sample taken for sequencing was PBMCs. The receptors shown here come from a woman aged 40 to 49 in good health and CMV-seronegative.

V usage is TRBV6-1 and J usage is TRBJ2-7; 9 bases match TRBD2. The ends lost 3 bases at V and 0 bases at J; junction bases unmatched: 3. Per the germline V gene, CDR1 is MNHNS and CDR2 is SASEGT. The CDR3 is made up of 15 amino acids. CDR3 residues: CASSDSGGPSYEQYV. The CDR3 coding sequence is TGTGCCAGCAGTGATAGCGGGGGCCCCTCCTACGAGCAGTACGTC.

The genes are TRBV7-9 and TRBJ1-2; 7 nucleotides match TRBD1. CDR3 length: 14 residues. Germline V CDR1 and CDR2: SEHNR, FQNEAQ (reference sequence). Trimming removed 4 bases from V and 1 base from J; junction bases left unmatched: 3. CDR3 DNA sequence: TGTGCCAGCAGCTCGGGACAGCTTAACTATGGCTACACCTTC. Protein product: CASSSGQLNYGYTF.

The rearrangement joins TRBV5-5 to TRBJ1-4, with D possibly matching TRBD1 (6 bases). The CDR3 totals 15 residues. Germline-derived CDR1 and CDR2 are SGHKS and YYEKEE (reference sequence). V gave up 3 bases and J gave up 0 bases, with 9 bases separating them. For the CDR3, the DNA is TGTGCCAGCAGCTCGACAGGCGCAACTAATGAAAAACTGTTTTTT. It yields the protein CASSSTGATNEKLFF. The variable domain in full, completed from reference TRBV5-5 and TRBJ1-4, reads DAGVTQSPTHLIKTRGQQVTLRCSPISGHKSVSWYQQVLGQGPQFIFQYYEKEERGRGNFPDRFSARQFPNYSSELNVNALLLGDSALYLCASSSTGATNEKLFFGSGTQLSVL.

This chain uses TRBV2 with TRBJ2-7; D might be TRBD2 (7 bases). The CDR3 contains 16 residues. Trimming took 6 bases from V and 2 from J, leaving 20 bases between them. CDR1 SNHLY and CDR2 FYNNEI come from the germline V gene. CDR3 sequence reads: CASRGGGGLPTYEQYF. Here the CDR3 DNA reads TGTGCCAGCAGGGGGGGCGGGGGCCTCCCAACCTACGAGCAGTACTTC.

The rearrangement joins TRBV5-6 to TRBJ2-5, with a tentative D call TRBD2 (6 bases). Per germline, CDR1 SGHDT and CDR2 YYEEEE. CDR3 length: 15 amino acids. Trimming stripped 4 bases from V and 4 bases from J, with 17 bases between. CDR3 sequence (DNA): TGTGCCAGCAGCCGTACGCAGGACGGGGGAGAGACCCAGTACTTC. This codes for CASSRTQDGGETQYF.

The V gene is TRBV19, the J gene TRBJ2-3; 12 nucleotides agree with TRBD2. The J segment lost 3 bases and the V segment lost 5 bases, leaving 3 bases of the junction unmatched. This CDR3 is 15 amino acids long. Germline CDR1 LNHDA, CDR2 SQIVND (reference sequence). This chain's CDR3 is CASSRTSGTTDTQYF. The CDR3 region has the DNA TGTGCCAGTAGTCGGACTAGCGGGACTACAGATACGCAGTATTTT. The full variable domain, in which reference TRBV19 and TRBJ2-3 provide the parts outside the CDR3, is DGGITQSPKYLFRKEGQNVTLSCEQNLNHDAMYWYRQDPGQGLRLIYYSQIVNDFQKGDIAEGYSVSREKKESFPLTVTSAQKNPTAFYLCASSRTSGTTDTQYFGPGTRLTVL.

For the CDR3, the DNA is TGTGCCACCAGGTTCGGGAGCTCCATGAACACTGAAGCTTTCTTT. Amino acid sequence: CATRFGSSMNTEAFF. The rearrangement joins TRBV15 to TRBJ1-1, with no clear D. The CDR3 length is 15 residues. Germline values: CDR1 LNHNV, CDR2 YYDKDF (reference sequence). V lost 6 bases, J lost 0 bases, and 14 bases lay in between.

V and J are TRBV27 and TRBJ2-2, with 7 bases identical to TRBD1. V lost 4 bases to trimming and J lost 0 bases; unmatched junction nucleotides: 8. The CDR3 is 17 amino acids. Per the germline V gene, CDR1 is MNHEY and CDR2 is SMNVEV (reference sequence). The CDR3 sequence: CASSSQRTGSNTGELFF. In nucleotides, the CDR3 is TGTGCCAGCAGTTCCCAACGGACAGGCTCGAACACCGGGGAGCTGTTTTTT.

This chain connects TRBV28 to TRBJ1-5, with 7 positions matching TRBD1. Germline CDR1 MDHEN, CDR2 SYDVKM. The CDR3 spans 15 residues. J was trimmed by 1 base and V by 5 bases; bases with no gene match: 5. The CDR3 coding sequence is TGTGCCAGCAGTAAACAGGGACAGAGCAATCAGCCCCAGCATTTT. It yields the protein CASSKQGQSNQPQHF. The whole variable domain, remainder taken from reference TRBV28 and TRBJ1-5, is DVKVTQSSRYLVKRTGEKVFLECVQDMDHENMFWYRQDPGLGLRLIYFSYDVKMKEKGDIPEGYSVSREKKERFSLILESASTNQTSMYLCASSKQGQSNQPQHFGDGTRLSIL.

This chain joins TRBV6-1 and TRBJ1-4, with D hard to call. CDR1 is MNHNS, CDR2 SASEGT, per germline. Trimming left V 4 bases short and J 5 bases short, with 14 bases between. This CDR3 contains 15 residues. The CDR3 nucleotides read TGTGCCAGCAGTGGGGTGCCAGGTTCGAATGAAAAACTGTTTTTT. It is translated as CASSGVPGSNEKLFF.

The gene calls are TRBV6-1 and TRBJ2-5; 12 bases are shared with TRBD2. The V gene end was trimmed by 5 bases and the J gene end by 7 bases; junction bases not matched to a gene: 5. The CDR3 has 14 amino acids. Germline CDR1 reads MNHNS; CDR2 reads SASEGT. CDR3 nucleotide sequence: TGTGCCAGCAGTTCTAGCGGGGGGGCTACGACCCAGTACTTC. Its protein product is CASSSSGGATTQYF.

J is TRBJ1-6 and V is TRBV5-4; 7 nucleotides align to TRBD1. This CDR3 has 16 residues. The V gene's germline CDR1 is SGHNT and CDR2 YYREEE (reference sequence). The trim removed 0 bases at V and 4 bases at J, leaving 4 bases unmatched. CDR3 protein: CASSLDSGQYNSPLHF. Here the CDR3 DNA reads TGTGCCAGCAGCTTGGATTCGGGACAGTATAATTCACCCCTCCACTTT.

V gene TRBV19 combines with J gene TRBJ2-7; TRBD2 agrees at 7 bases. This CDR3 spans 12 amino acids. The germline V gene has CDR1 LNHDA and CDR2 SQIVND (reference sequence). Trimming removed 7 bases from V and 9 bases from J; junction bases left unmatched: 9. Written as DNA, the CDR3 is TGTGCCAGTAAACCTAGCGGTGGCGCGCAGTACTTC. As protein: CASKPSGGAQYF.

The chain uses TRBV2 and TRBJ1-5, with D possibly matching TRBD1 (5 bases). Looked up from germline, CDR1 is SNHLY and CDR2 is FYNNEI. This CDR3 region has 12 residues. V was clipped by 7 bases and J by 5 bases, with 9 bases between them. CDR3 region: CASTSTDQPQHF. DNA of the CDR3: TGTGCCAGCACCTCGACAGATCAGCCCCAGCATTTT. Full variable domain (rest looked up from reference TRBV2 and TRBJ1-5): EPEVTQTPSHQVTQMGQEVILRCVPISNHLYFYWYRQILGQKVEFLVSFYNNEISEKSEIFDDQFSVERPDGSNFTLKIRSTKLEDSAMYFCASTSTDQPQHFGDGTRLSIL.

The rearrangement uses TRBV4-3 and TRBJ2-2; possibly TRBD1 for D (6 bases). Trimming left V 0 bases short and J 6 bases short, with 17 bases between. Germline loops: CDR1 LGHNA, CDR2 YSLEER. This CDR3 spans 17 amino acids. CDR3 region: CASSQDHAGAYPGELFF. As DNA, the CDR3 is TGCGCCAGCAGCCAAGATCACGCAGGGGCCTACCCCGGGGAGCTGTTTTTT.